These 30 T cell receptor beta chains originate from one sample sequenced in a study of chemoradiotherapy in HPV16-positive cancers. Libraries were prepared by immunoSEQ multiplex PCR; TCRdb keeps only in-frame clonotypes and omits some of them. Among 25,000 to 40,000 clones listed, roughly nine tenths were seen once. This specimen consisted of blood, obtained from a patient who underwent chemoradiotherapy. These receptors all come from a human donor with HPV-associated anogenital cancer.

The chain links TRBV30 to TRBJ2-1; 9 positions match TRBD2. The CDR3 covers 17 residues. V lost 0 bases, J lost 4 bases, and 10 bases stayed unmatched. The germline V gene has CDR1 GTSNPN and CDR2 SVGIG (reference sequence). Here the CDR3 DNA reads TGTGCCTGGAGTGTAAAAAGGCTAGCGGGAAAATACAATGAGCAGTTCTTC. Amino acids: CAWSVKRLAGKYNEQFF.

The gene calls are TRBV5-8 and TRBJ2-7, with a possible D match to TRBD2 (6 bases). CDR1 and CDR2 from the germline V gene are SGHTS and YDEGEE. This CDR3 has 15 residues. The V gene lost 3 bases and the J gene lost 0 bases, with 13 bases spanning the gap. The CDR3 sequence is CASSSEDGSSYEQYF. The DNA for the CDR3 is TGTGCCAGCAGCTCTGAGGACGGGAGCTCCTACGAGCAGTACTTC. Complete variable domain (other parts from reference TRBV5-8 and TRBJ2-7): EAGVTQSPTHLIKTRGQQATLRCSPISGHTSVYWYQQALGLGLQFLLWYDEGEERNRGNFPPRFSGRQFPNYSSELNVNALELEDSALYLCASSSEDGSSYEQYFGPGTRLTVT.

The chain joins TRBV6-1 to TRBJ2-1, with D perhaps TRBD1 (5 bases). This CDR3 is 12 amino acids long. Germline values: CDR1 MNHNS, CDR2 SASEGT. Between the trimmed V and J ends, which lost 4 bases and 4 bases, there was a span of 5 bases. The CDR3, as DNA: TGTGCCAGCAGTGGACAGTACAATGAGCAGTTCTTC. Its translation: CASSGQYNEQFF.

V gene TRBV7-7 combines with J gene TRBJ2-6, with 9 bases identical to TRBD1. J lost 1 base, V lost 1 base, and 5 bases had no gene match. From germline, CDR1 is SSHAT and CDR2 FNYEAQ (reference sequence). The CDR3 sequence is 18 residues long. The CDR3 protein is CASSLVVGQGSGANVLTF. The CDR3 DNA reads TGTGCCAGCAGCTTAGTAGTGGGACAGGGATCTGGGGCCAACGTCCTGACTTTC.

This sequence joins TRBV11-2 and TRBJ2-3; weak D call: TRBD1 (5 bases). V shed 5 bases and J shed 0 bases, with 15 bases lying between them. The CDR3 consists of 16 residues. Germline V gene lookup returns CDR1 SGHAT and CDR2 FQNNGV. CDR3 sequence reads: CASSRYGAVSTDTQYF. CDR3 sequence (DNA): TGTGCCAGCAGCCGCTATGGGGCCGTTAGCACAGATACGCAGTATTTT.

V and J are TRBV11-3 and TRBJ2-2; no clear D gene. Trimming took off 5 bases at V and 4 bases at J, with 5 bases between the two ends. Germline CDR1 reads SGHNT; CDR2 reads YENEEA. The CDR3 loop spans 12 amino acids. CDR3 loop: CASSLATGELFF. CDR3 DNA: TGTGCCAGCAGCCTCGCCACCGGGGAGCTGTTTTTT.

Sample share makes this clone medium-sized (0.01 to 0.1%). This sequence joins TRBV29-1 and TRBJ1-2; 10 bases align to TRBD1. Trimming cost V 2 bases and J 12 bases; bases outside gene matches: 12. Germline V lookup: CDR1 SQVTM, CDR2 ANQGSEA. The CDR3 runs 14 residues. Here the CDR3 DNA reads TGCAGCGTTGAAAGGGAACTGGTGACAGGGGGCAACACCTTC. Amino acid sequence: CSVERELVTGGNTF.

The V call is TRBV7-6, the J call TRBJ2-5; D gene uncertain. Per the germline V gene, CDR1 is SGHVS and CDR2 is FNYEAQ. CDR3 size: 13 residues. Trimming stripped 7 bases from V and 7 bases from J, with 16 bases between. The CDR3 protein is CASTTSKKGTQYF. CDR3 sequence (DNA): TGTGCCAGCACCACCTCTAAAAAGGGGACCCAGTACTTC.

The V gene is TRBV6-5, the J gene TRBJ1-1, with D possibly matching TRBD1 (5 bases). The CDR3 length is 14 residues. The germline CDR1 and CDR2 sequences are MNHEY and SVGAGI. V lost 7 bases and J 0 bases, leaving 12 bases between the germline ends. DNA for the CDR3: TGTGCCAGCACGCCAGCAGGGATGAACACTGAAGCTTTCTTT. Its protein product is CASTPAGMNTEAFF.

The rearrangement uses TRBV21-1 and TRBJ2-4; the table's D call TRBD2 went unverified against the DNA. TRBV21-1 represents a pseudogene. This CDR3 has 16 residues. The CDR3 protein is CASSKGEKTAKNIQYF. The CDR3 bases are TGTGCCAGCAGCAAAGGGGAGAAGACAGCCAAAAACATTCAGTACTTC.

This sequence joins TRBV4-3 and TRBJ2-7, with D hard to call. The CDR3 totals 14 residues. V lost 1 base and J lost 4, with 11 bases in between. Germline lookup yields CDR1 LGHNA and CDR2 YSLEER. The CDR3 sequence is CASSQGGPPYEQYF. The CDR3 DNA sequence: TGCGCCAGCAGCCAAGGCGGTCCTCCATACGAGCAGTACTTC.

This chain connects TRBV20-1 to TRBJ2-7; D ambiguous. V gave up 1 base and J gave up 7 bases, with 8 bases separating them. The germline gives CDR1 DFQATT, CDR2 SNEGSKA (reference sequence). CDR3 length: 11 amino acids. This chain's CDR3 is CSARGSGEQYF. For the CDR3, the DNA is TGCAGTGCTAGAGGCTCAGGAGAGCAGTACTTC.

CDR3 protein: CASSLRPLGQFF. The CDR3 nucleotides read TGTGCCAGCAGCCTCCGGCCCCTGGGGCAGTTCTTC. This rearrangement joins TRBV5-8 to TRBJ2-1; no clear D. Trimming removed 4 bases from V and 12 bases from J, with 14 bases in between. Germline CDR1 SGHTS, CDR2 YDEGEE. CDR3 size: 12 residues. Together with reference TRBV5-8 and TRBJ2-1, the CDR3 gives the full variable domain: EAGVTQSPTHLIKTRGQQATLRCSPISGHTSVYWYQQALGLGLQFLLWYDEGEERNRGNFPPRFSGRQFPNYSSELNVNALELEDSALYLCASSLRPLGQFFGPGTRLTVL.

By share, this clone ranks as medium-sized (0.01 to 0.1%). The genes are TRBV7-8 and TRBJ2-5, with 13 bases fitting TRBD2. CDR3 size: 15 residues. Germline assignment: CDR1 SGHVS and CDR2 FQNEAQ. V shed 6 bases and J 2 bases; nucleotides not matched to a gene: 3. The CDR3 sequence: CASSLGLAGQETQYF. The CDR3 nucleotides are TGTGCCAGCAGTTTGGGACTAGCGGGACAAGAGACCCAGTACTTC.

The rearrangement uses TRBV27 and TRBJ1-5; D possibly corresponds to TRBD1 (6 bases). Trimming took 6 bases from V and 9 from J, leaving 21 bases between them. Germline-derived CDR1 and CDR2 are MNHEY and SMNVEV (reference sequence). The CDR3 length is 15 residues. The CDR3 loop is CASSLGGTQWGPQHF. CDR3 bases: TGTGCCAGCAGCCTAGGGGGGACCCAATGGGGGCCCCAGCATTTT.

Only one count was recorded for this clone. This chain joins TRBV5-1 and TRBJ2-1; 9 bases line up with TRBD2. CDR3 size: 16 residues. From germline, CDR1 is SGHRS and CDR2 YFSETQ. J lost 0 bases, V lost 5 bases, and 6 bases had no gene match. CDR3 loop: CASRVTTSGSYNEQFF. The CDR3 DNA sequence: TGCGCCAGCAGGGTCACGACTAGCGGCTCCTACAATGAGCAGTTCTTC. Full variable domain (remainder filled in from reference TRBV5-1 and TRBJ2-1): KAGVTQTPRYLIKTRGQQVTLSCSPISGHRSVSWYQQTPGQGLQFLFEYFSETQRNKGNFPGRFSGRQFSNSRSEMNVSTLELGDSALYLCASRVTTSGSYNEQFFGPGTRLTVL.

The chain couples TRBV9 to TRBJ2-1; 9 bases map to TRBD1. The CDR3 has 14 amino acids. V shed 8 bases and J 5 bases; nucleotides not matched to a gene: 8. CDR1 SGDLS and CDR2 YYNGEE come from the germline V gene. In nucleotides, the CDR3 is TGTGCCAGTAATACAGGGGGCGAACACAATGAGCAGTTCTTC. Translated: CASNTGGEHNEQFF.

The rearrangement uses TRBV5-1 and TRBJ2-5; 13 bases are a match to TRBD2. CDR1 is SGHRS, CDR2 YFSETQ, per germline. This CDR3 is 16 amino acids long. V shed 3 bases and J 5 bases; nucleotides not matched to a gene: 7. The CDR3 bases are TGCGCCAGCAGCTCCCTACTAGCGGGGGGGCGGGAGACCCAGTACTTC. Its protein is CASSSLLAGGRETQYF.

The chain's CDR3 is CASSFKGMGYGYTF. DNA of the CDR3: TGTGCCAGCAGTTTCAAGGGAATGGGCTATGGCTACACCTTC. The gene calls are TRBV6-5 and TRBJ1-2; D is ambiguous. V was pared by 4 bases and J by 4 bases, with 13 bases between. The CDR3 is 14 amino acids. The germline V gene encodes CDR1 MNHEY and CDR2 SVGAGI.

The V and J genes are TRBV28 and TRBJ1-4, with no clear D. This CDR3 contains 13 residues. Germline CDR1 MDHEN, CDR2 SYDVKM. The ends were cut back, 8 bases at V and 8 bases at J, with 15 bases in the middle. CDR3 nucleotides: TGTGCCAGCCTTCAGGCGGGTAGCGAAAAACTGTTTTTT. Translated: CASLQAGSEKLFF.

The V and J genes are TRBV9 and TRBJ2-7, with a weak D call TRBD1 (5 bases). V was trimmed by 0 bases and J by 4 bases, leaving 11 bases between them. CDR3 length equals 14 residues. The germline gives CDR1 SGDLS, CDR2 YYNGEE. This chain's CDR3 is CASSVGRGSYEQYF. CDR3 nucleotides: TGTGCCAGCAGCGTAGGTAGGGGATCGTACGAGCAGTACTTC.

The chain has TRBV5-8 and TRBJ2-5; D is perhaps TRBD1 or TRBD2 (5 bases each). The V and J ends lost 5 bases and 5 bases respectively, with 13 bases between them. There are 13 residues in the CDR3. Germline V gene sequence: CDR1 SGHTS, CDR2 YDEGEE. As DNA, the CDR3 is TGTGCCAGCAGTTCAGGGCGAGGGGAGACCCAGTACTTC. As protein: CASSSGRGETQYF.

The V call is TRBV6-5, the J call TRBJ2-7, with 13 bases fitting TRBD2. Germline V gives CDR1 MNHEY, CDR2 SVGAGI. Trimming removed 6 bases from V and 2 bases from J; junction bases left unmatched: 1. The CDR3 consists of 14 residues. The CDR3 nucleotides are TGTGCCAGCAGGGGGACTAGCGGGACCTACGAGCAGTACTTC. It yields the protein CASRGTSGTYEQYF.

This rearrangement joins TRBV6-1 to TRBJ1-6; D gene ambiguous. V lost 6 bases to trimming and J lost 0 bases, with 9 bases between them. CDR3 length: 15 residues. Germline CDR1 is MNHNS and CDR2 is SASEGT. CDR3 in amino acids: CASRPASSYNSPLHF. In DNA, the CDR3 is TGTGCCAGCAGGCCAGCGAGCTCCTATAATTCACCCCTCCACTTT.

The CDR3: CASSLLATDTQYF. The CDR3 region has the DNA TGTGCCAGCAGCTTGTTGGCCACAGATACGCAGTATTTT. V gene TRBV5-5 combines with J gene TRBJ2-3; no firm D call. The CDR3 contains 13 residues. Germline loops: CDR1 SGHKS, CDR2 YYEKEE (reference sequence). V lost 1 base to trimming and J lost 2 bases, with 5 bases between them.

This rearrangement joins TRBV5-1 to TRBJ1-1, with 7 bases lining up with TRBD1. Trimming cost V 4 bases and J 10 bases; bases outside gene matches: 10. This CDR3 spans 13 amino acids. CDR1 and CDR2 from the germline V gene are SGHRS and YFSETQ. In DNA, the CDR3 is TGCGCCAGCAGCCGAGACAGGGTGCACGGAGCTTTCTTT. Translation gives CASSRDRVHGAFF.

This sequence joins TRBV5-1 and TRBJ1-5; TRBD1 is a possible D gene (5 bases). Trimming shortened V by 2 bases and J by 5 bases, and 8 bases separated the two germline ends. The length of the CDR3 is 13 residues. CDR1 is SGHRS, CDR2 YFSETQ, per germline. The DNA of the CDR3 is TGCGCCAGCAGCTTCGGGGGAGATCAGCCCCAGCATTTT. This gives the protein CASSFGGDQPQHF.

V is TRBV27 and J is TRBJ1-1; TRBD1 agrees at 7 bases. The V segment lost 7 bases and the J segment 7 bases; nucleotides outside the gene matches: 12. Germline lookup yields CDR1 MNHEY and CDR2 SMNVEV (reference sequence). The CDR3 has 14 residues. The CDR3 spells CASTRTGWNGEAFF. The CDR3, as DNA: TGTGCCAGCACAAGGACAGGCTGGAACGGTGAAGCTTTCTTT.

The rearrangement links TRBV7-3 to TRBJ2-3; 8 nucleotides match TRBD1. Germline V gene lookup returns CDR1 SGHTA and CDR2 FQGTGA. Germline trimming cut 8 bases from V and 4 bases from J; bases unmatched to any gene: 5. The CDR3 has 13 amino acids. CDR3 DNA: TGTGCCAGCCGGCAGGGGGCCGCAGATACGCAGTATTTT. Protein: CASRQGAADTQYF.

In its sample, this clone was seen once. This chain connects TRBV4-2 to TRBJ2-1; D might be TRBD1 (5 bases). CDR3 length: 16 amino acids. V gave up 4 bases and J gave up 5 bases, with 18 bases separating them. Germline V gives CDR1 LGHNA, CDR2 YNFKEQ. The DNA for the CDR3 is TGTGCCAGCAGCCCCCCAGGAGCCAGGGCCCACAATGAGCAGTTCTTC. It codes for CASSPPGARAHNEQFF.